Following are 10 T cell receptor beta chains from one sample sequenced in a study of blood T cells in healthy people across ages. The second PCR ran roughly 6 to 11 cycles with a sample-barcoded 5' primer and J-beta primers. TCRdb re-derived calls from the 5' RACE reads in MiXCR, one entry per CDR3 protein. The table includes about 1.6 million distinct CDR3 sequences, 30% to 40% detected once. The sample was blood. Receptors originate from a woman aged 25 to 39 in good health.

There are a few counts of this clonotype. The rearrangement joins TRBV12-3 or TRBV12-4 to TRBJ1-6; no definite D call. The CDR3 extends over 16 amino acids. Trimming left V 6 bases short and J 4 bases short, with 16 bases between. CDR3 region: CASSPGGGSYNSPLHF. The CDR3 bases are TGTGCCAGCAGCCCCGGCGGAGGATCTTATAATTCACCCCTCCACTTT.

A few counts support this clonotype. CDR3: CASSLDRAEDTQYF. For the CDR3, the DNA is TGTGCCAGCAGCTTAGACAGGGCCGAGGATACGCAGTATTTT. V gene TRBV7-9 combines with J gene TRBJ2-3, with D possibly being TRBD1 (6 bases). Trimming stripped 1 base from V and 6 bases from J, with 11 bases between. This CDR3 comprises 14 residues. The V gene's germline CDR1 is SEHNR and CDR2 FQNEAQ (reference sequence).

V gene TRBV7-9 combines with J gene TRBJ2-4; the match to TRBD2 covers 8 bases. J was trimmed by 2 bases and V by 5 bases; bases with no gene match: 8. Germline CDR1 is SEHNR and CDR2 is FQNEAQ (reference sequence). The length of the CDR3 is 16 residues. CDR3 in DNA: TGTGCCAGCAGCGTAGGTCGACTAGCGCCCAAAAACATTCAGTACTTC. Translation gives CASSVGRLAPKNIQYF.

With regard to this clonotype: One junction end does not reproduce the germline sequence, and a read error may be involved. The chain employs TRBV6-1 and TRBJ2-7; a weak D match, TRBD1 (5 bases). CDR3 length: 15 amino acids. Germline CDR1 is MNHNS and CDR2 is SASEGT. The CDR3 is CTRPLLQESSYEQYF. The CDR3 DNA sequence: TGTACCAGGCCCCTATTACAGGAGAGCTCCTACGAGCAGTACTTC.

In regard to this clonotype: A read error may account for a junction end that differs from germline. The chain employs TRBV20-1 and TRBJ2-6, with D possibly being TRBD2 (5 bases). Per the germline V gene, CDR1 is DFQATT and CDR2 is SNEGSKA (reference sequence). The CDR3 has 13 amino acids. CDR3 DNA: TGCAGTACTAGAAGGTCTGGGGCCAACGTCCTGACTTTC. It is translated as CSTRRSGANVLTF.

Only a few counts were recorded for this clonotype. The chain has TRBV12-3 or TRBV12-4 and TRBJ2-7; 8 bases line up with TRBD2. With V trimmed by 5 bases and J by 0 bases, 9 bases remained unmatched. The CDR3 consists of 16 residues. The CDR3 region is CASSPRGLAASYEQYF. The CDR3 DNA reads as TGTGCCAGCAGTCCGCGCGGACTAGCAGCCTCCTACGAGCAGTACTTC.

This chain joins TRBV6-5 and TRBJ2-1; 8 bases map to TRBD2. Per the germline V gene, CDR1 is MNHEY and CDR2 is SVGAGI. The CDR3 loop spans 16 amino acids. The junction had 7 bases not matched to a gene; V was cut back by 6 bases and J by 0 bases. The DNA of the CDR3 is TGTGCCAGCAGGGACGGGGCGGGAGGCTCCTACAATGAGCAGTTCTTC. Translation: CASRDGAGGSYNEQFF.

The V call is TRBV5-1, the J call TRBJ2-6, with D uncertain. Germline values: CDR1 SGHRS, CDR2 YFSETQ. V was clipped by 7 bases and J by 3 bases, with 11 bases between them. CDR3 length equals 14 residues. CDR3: CASLGEIGANVLTF. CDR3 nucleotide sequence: TGCGCCAGCCTCGGAGAGATTGGGGCCAACGTCCTGACTTTC.

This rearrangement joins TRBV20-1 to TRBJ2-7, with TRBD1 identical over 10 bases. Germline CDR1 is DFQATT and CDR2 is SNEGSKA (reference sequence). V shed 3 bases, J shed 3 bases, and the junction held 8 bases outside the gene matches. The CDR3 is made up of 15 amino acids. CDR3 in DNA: TGCAGTGCTAGTGATACCGGGACAGGGGTCTACGAGCAGTACTTC. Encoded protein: CSASDTGTGVYEQYF.

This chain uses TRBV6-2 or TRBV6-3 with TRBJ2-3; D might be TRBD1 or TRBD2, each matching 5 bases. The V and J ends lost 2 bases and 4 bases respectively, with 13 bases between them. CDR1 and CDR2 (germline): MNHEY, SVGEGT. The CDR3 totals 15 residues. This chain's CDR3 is CASSYGGRAADTQYF. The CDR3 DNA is TGTGCCAGCAGTTACGGAGGCAGGGCTGCAGATACGCAGTATTTT.